Each of the 3 T cell receptor beta chains below was sequenced from the same sample in a study of shared clonotypes between healthy human individuals. Generated by immunoSEQ multiplex PCR, the TCRdb table keeps only in-frame clones and is missing some. The data hold roughly 700,000 clones, with around 91% observed a single time. Sequenced sample: memory CD8+ T cells from PBMCs. Described subset: CD45RO+ cells pooled with CCR7-negative TemRA cells. The source is a man between 18 and 35 years old in good health. Some clones in this sample may be carry-over from other donors' samples.

The CDR3 region is CASSTTRSPTTNYGYTF. The CDR3 bases are TGTGCCAGCAGCACAACACGGAGTCCCACGACTAACTATGGCTACACCTTC. This chain connects TRBV7-9 to TRBJ1-2; unclear D gene. Germline V gene sequence: CDR1 SEHNR, CDR2 FQNEAQ (reference sequence). The length of the CDR3 is 17 residues. V lost 5 bases and J lost 0, with 19 bases in between.

The chain has TRBV2 and TRBJ2-3, with 7 nucleotides matching TRBD2. Trimming took 3 bases from V and 2 from J; bases not matched to a gene: 5. The CDR3 is made up of 15 amino acids. CDR1 is SNHLY and CDR2 is FYNNEI in the germline V gene. The CDR3 region is CASSDWEGVTDTQYF. Here the CDR3 DNA reads TGTGCCAGCAGTGATTGGGAGGGAGTCACAGATACGCAGTATTTT.

This clone was detected only once. The V and J genes are TRBV4-2 and TRBJ2-1, with D perhaps matching TRBD2 (5 bases). Germline loops: CDR1 LGHNA, CDR2 YNFKEQ. V lost 4 bases to trimming and J lost 8 bases, with 12 bases between them. The CDR3 extends over 13 amino acids. The CDR3 is CASSPPTSYEQFF. The CDR3 nucleotides are TGTGCCAGCAGCCCCCCTACTAGTTATGAGCAGTTCTTC.